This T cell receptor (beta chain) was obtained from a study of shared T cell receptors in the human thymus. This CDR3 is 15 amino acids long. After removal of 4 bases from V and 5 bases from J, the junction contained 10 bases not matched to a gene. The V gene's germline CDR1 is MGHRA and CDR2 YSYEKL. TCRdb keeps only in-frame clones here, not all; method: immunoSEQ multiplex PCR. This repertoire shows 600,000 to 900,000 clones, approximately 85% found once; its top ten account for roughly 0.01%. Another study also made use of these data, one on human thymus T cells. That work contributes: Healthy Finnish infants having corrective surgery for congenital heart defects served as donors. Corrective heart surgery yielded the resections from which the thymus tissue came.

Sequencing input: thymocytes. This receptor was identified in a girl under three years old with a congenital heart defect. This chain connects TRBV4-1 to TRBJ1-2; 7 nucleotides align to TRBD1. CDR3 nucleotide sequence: TGCGCCAGCAGCCGCAAAGGCAGCAGGGGGTATGGCTACACCTTC. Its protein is CASSRKGSRGYGYTF.